This entry lists 13 T cell receptor beta chains sequenced from one sample in a study of cytomegalovirus exposure and HLA in healthy donors. 13 Jbeta primers and 60 Vbeta primers were used for the PCR. Generated by immunoSEQ multiplex PCR, the TCRdb table keeps only in-frame clones and is missing some. This table holds 80,000 to 100,000 clones. The material sequenced was PBMCs. The receptors originated from a woman between 25 and 40 years old in good health and CMV-seronegative.

V and J are TRBV9 and TRBJ1-5, with D possibly being TRBD1 (6 bases). The germline V gene encodes CDR1 SGDLS and CDR2 YYNGEE. The CDR3 loop spans 14 amino acids. The V gene lost 5 bases and the J gene lost 0 bases, with 9 bases spanning the gap. The DNA of the CDR3 is TGTGCCAGCAGTCGGGACATTAGCAATCAGCCCCAGCATTTT. Amino acid sequence: CASSRDISNQPQHF.

The chain is built from TRBV19 and TRBJ1-1, with unresolved D. The V gene lost 3 bases and the J gene lost 0 bases, with 14 bases spanning the gap. The CDR3 covers 16 residues. Germline CDR1 is LNHDA and CDR2 is SQIVND (reference sequence). The chain's CDR3 is CASSIPRSEMNTEAFF. DNA for the CDR3: TGTGCCAGTAGTATTCCGAGGAGCGAGATGAACACTGAAGCTTTCTTT.

The gene calls are TRBV9 and TRBJ1-1; 7 nucleotides align to TRBD1. CDR1 and CDR2 (germline): SGDLS, YYNGEE. V gave up 0 bases and J gave up 8 bases; unmatched junction bases: 4. The CDR3 has 13 residues. CDR3 sequence reads: CASSVAPDREAFF. For the CDR3, the DNA is TGTGCCAGCAGCGTAGCCCCGGACAGGGAAGCTTTCTTT.

This chain links TRBV11-2 with TRBJ2-7, with 7 bases that match TRBD1. The CDR3 extends over 15 amino acids. Per the germline V gene, CDR1 is SGHAT and CDR2 is FQNNGV. V lost 4 bases and J lost 3; bases outside the gene matches: 9. CDR3 in amino acids: CASSSIRDRFYEQYF. In nucleotides, the CDR3 is TGTGCCAGCAGCTCCATCCGGGACAGATTCTACGAGCAGTACTTC.

The chain joins TRBV19 to TRBJ2-7; D is perhaps TRBD1 (5 bases). The CDR3 has 16 amino acids. V lost 5 bases to trimming and J lost 4 bases, with 21 bases between them. Germline values: CDR1 LNHDA, CDR2 SQIVND (reference sequence). Written as DNA, the CDR3 is TGTGCCAGTAGTCCTATAAGAACAGGCGCTGTTTACGAGCAGTACTTC. This translates into CASSPIRTGAVYEQYF.

The chain is built from TRBV19 and TRBJ2-7; D possibly corresponds to TRBD2 (6 bases). Per the germline V gene, CDR1 is LNHDA and CDR2 is SQIVND (reference sequence). The CDR3 spans 15 residues. The germline V and J ends were trimmed by 5 bases and 1 base, with 15 bases remaining between them. The CDR3 region has the DNA TGTGCCAGTAGTGAGTCGAGCGGGCCTTCCTACGAGCAGTACTTC. Amino acid sequence: CASSESSGPSYEQYF.

The V call is TRBV6-1, the J call TRBJ2-7; D is perhaps TRBD1 (5 bases). This CDR3 is 13 amino acids long. Trimming removed 8 bases at V and 0 bases at J, with 11 bases between. Looked up from germline, CDR1 is MNHNS and CDR2 is SASEGT. This chain's CDR3 is CASGAASSYEQYF. The CDR3 DNA reads TGTGCCAGCGGGGCGGCGAGCTCCTACGAGCAGTACTTC.

The V and J genes are TRBV7-9 and TRBJ2-5; perhaps TRBD2 as D (5 bases). V was clipped by 2 bases and J by 4 bases, with 11 bases between them. Per the germline V gene, CDR1 is SEHNR and CDR2 is FQNEAQ (reference sequence). The CDR3 runs 14 residues. The CDR3 DNA sequence: TGTGCCAGCAGCTTAAGGGCTAGCCGAGAGACCCAGTACTTC. Residues: CASSLRASRETQYF.

The chain joins TRBV5-1 to TRBJ1-1; possible D gene TRBD1, 5 bases. Germline values: CDR1 SGHRS, CDR2 YFSETQ. V lost 8 bases to trimming and J lost 4 bases, with 18 bases between them. This CDR3 region has 14 residues. CDR3 sequence (DNA): TGCGCCAGTGGGATTTCAGGGTTGGGCACTGAAGCTTTCTTT. It codes for CASGISGLGTEAFF.

The chain links TRBV4-2 to TRBJ2-2; D ambiguous. This CDR3 comprises 13 residues. CDR1 is LGHNA and CDR2 is YNFKEQ in the germline V gene. V lost 4 bases and J lost 1, with 4 bases in between. The CDR3 here is CASSLRNTGELFF. In nucleotides, the CDR3 is TGTGCCAGCAGCCTCCGGAACACCGGGGAGCTGTTTTTT.

The chain recombines TRBV10-3 with TRBJ1-3; TRBD1 matches at 9 bases. CDR1 and CDR2 (germline): ENHRY, SYGVKD. Unmatched junction bases numbered 8, after V lost 6 bases and J lost 2 bases. The CDR3 is made up of 16 amino acids. CDR3 bases: TGTGCCATCAGGGCACAGGGGGCGGCGGCTGGAAACACCATATATTTT. Protein product: CAIRAQGAAAGNTIYF.

The V call is TRBV11-2, the J call TRBJ1-1; D not certain. Trimming removed 5 bases from V and 1 base from J, with 11 bases in between. The CDR3 totals 14 residues. Germline CDR1 reads SGHAT; CDR2 reads FQNNGV. The CDR3 bases are TGTGCCAGCAGCCGAGCAAGTCCGAACACTGAAGCTTTCTTT. Translating gives CASSRASPNTEAFF.

The V call is TRBV5-1, the J call TRBJ1-1, with 7 bases lining up with TRBD1. The CDR3 is 17 amino acids. CDR1 and CDR2 (germline): SGHRS, YFSETQ. The junction had 16 bases not matched to a gene; V was cut back by 4 bases and J by 4 bases. For the CDR3, the DNA is TGCGCCAGCAGCCCGATCTTTGGGGCAGGGGGTACCACTGAAGCTTTCTTT. Its protein is CASSPIFGAGGTTEAFF. Using reference TRBV5-1 and TRBJ1-1 for the parts outside the CDR3, the full variable domain is KAGVTQTPRYLIKTRGQQVTLSCSPISGHRSVSWYQQTPGQGLQFLFEYFSETQRNKGNFPGRFSGRQFSNSRSEMNVSTLELGDSALYLCASSPIFGAGGTTEAFFGQGTRLTVV.